Below are 8 T cell receptor beta chains sequenced from a single sample in a study of shared clonotypes between healthy human individuals. Sequencing was performed with immunoSEQ multiplex PCR; in TCRdb, only in-frame clones are kept and a portion is missing. Of 2 million to 2.5 million clones detected, around 95% appear once; the ten largest clones hold approximately 0.13%. The sample taken for sequencing was naive CD4+ T cells sorted from blood. Subset described: CD45RA+ positively selected. All receptors derive from a man aged 18 to 30 in good health.

The chain has TRBV30 and TRBJ1-2; unclear D gene. Deletions cut 4 bases from V and 7 bases from J, with 22 bases between. CDR1 and CDR2 from the germline V gene are GTSNPN and SVGIG (reference sequence). This CDR3 contains 15 residues. CDR3 sequence (DNA): TGTGCCTGGAAAAAAGACGGATCCCTGGGTGGTGGCTACACCTTC. It is translated as CAWKKDGSLGGGYTF.

This chain joins TRBV19 and TRBJ1-5; 7 bases are a match to TRBD1. CDR1 LNHDA and CDR2 SQIVND come from the germline V gene (reference sequence). CDR3 size: 16 residues. V gave up 5 bases and J gave up 4 bases; unmatched junction bases: 11. The CDR3 nucleotides read TGTGCCAGTAGTTCGCAACTTACAGGGGTAAATCAGCCCCAGCATTTT. Protein sequence: CASSSQLTGVNQPQHF.

About this clone: Other nucleotide sequences in the sample specify the same CDR3. This chain links TRBV2 with TRBJ1-1; D perhaps matches TRBD1 (5 bases). The germline V gene has CDR1 SNHLY and CDR2 FYNNEI. The CDR3 loop spans 13 amino acids. Deletions cut 5 bases from V and 0 bases from J, with 7 bases between. CDR3 sequence (DNA): TGTGCCAGCAGTTCAGGGATGAACACTGAAGCTTTCTTT. Amino acid sequence: CASSSGMNTEAFF.

The J gene is TRBJ1-1, the V gene TRBV11-1; no clear D gene. Germline V lookup: CDR1 SGHAT, CDR2 FQDESV (reference sequence). The CDR3 is made up of 15 amino acids. V was trimmed by 0 bases and J by 6 bases, leaving 14 bases between them. The CDR3 region has the DNA TGTGCCAGCAGCTTAGCTGGCCCCCCGTCGGCTGAAGCTTTCTTT. This gives the protein CASSLAGPPSAEAFF. Based on the CDR3 plus reference TRBV11-1 and TRBJ1-1, the full variable domain is EAEVAQSPRYKITEKSQAVAFWCDPISGHATLYWYRQILGQGPELLVQFQDESVVDDSQLPKDRFSAERLKGVDSTLKIQPAELGDSAMYLCASSLAGPPSAEAFFGQGTRLTVV.

Remarks on this clone: This specimen includes other DNA sequences encoding the same CDR3. The CDR3 protein is CAWSGANTGELFF. As DNA, the CDR3 is TGTGCCTGGAGTGGAGCAAACACCGGGGAGCTGTTTTTT. The chain recombines TRBV30 with TRBJ2-2; D gene uncertain. There are 13 residues in the CDR3. CDR1 GTSNPN and CDR2 SVGIG come from the germline V gene (reference sequence). Trimming took 1 base from V and 2 from J, leaving 5 bases between them.

This chain connects TRBV6-1 to TRBJ1-2, with D hard to call. V dropped 9 bases and J dropped 7 bases, with 15 bases sitting between them. In germline, CDR1 is MNHNS, CDR2 SASEGT. CDR3 size: 12 residues. The CDR3: CASTAGLGGYTF. DNA for the CDR3: TGTGCCAGTACGGCAGGCCTTGGTGGCTACACCTTC.

With respect to this clone: The same CDR3 arises from other DNA sequences in this sample as well. This chain joins TRBV5-1 and TRBJ2-5, with a possible D match to TRBD2 (6 bases). Trimming cost V 0 bases and J 7 bases, with 10 bases left between them. CDR3 length equals 13 residues. Looked up from germline, CDR1 is SGHRS and CDR2 is YFSETQ. Here the CDR3 reads CASSLEGAGTQYF. The CDR3 DNA sequence: TGCGCCAGCAGCTTGGAAGGAGCGGGGACCCAGTACTTC.

The chain has TRBV29-1 and TRBJ1-1; D is ambiguous. The V and J ends lost 3 bases and 0 bases respectively, with 11 bases between them. Germline lookup yields CDR1 SQVTM and CDR2 ANQGSEA. The CDR3 runs 14 residues. The CDR3 sequence is CSVEAHGLNTEAFF. CDR3 DNA sequence: TGCAGCGTTGAGGCCCACGGGTTGAACACTGAAGCTTTCTTT. Full variable domain (outside the CDR3, taken from reference TRBV29-1 and TRBJ1-1): SAVISQKPSRDICQRGTSLTIQCQVDSQVTMMFWYRQQPGQSLTLIATANQGSEATYESGFVIDKFPISRPNLTFSTLTVSNMSPEDSSIYLCSVEAHGLNTEAFFGQGTRLTVV.